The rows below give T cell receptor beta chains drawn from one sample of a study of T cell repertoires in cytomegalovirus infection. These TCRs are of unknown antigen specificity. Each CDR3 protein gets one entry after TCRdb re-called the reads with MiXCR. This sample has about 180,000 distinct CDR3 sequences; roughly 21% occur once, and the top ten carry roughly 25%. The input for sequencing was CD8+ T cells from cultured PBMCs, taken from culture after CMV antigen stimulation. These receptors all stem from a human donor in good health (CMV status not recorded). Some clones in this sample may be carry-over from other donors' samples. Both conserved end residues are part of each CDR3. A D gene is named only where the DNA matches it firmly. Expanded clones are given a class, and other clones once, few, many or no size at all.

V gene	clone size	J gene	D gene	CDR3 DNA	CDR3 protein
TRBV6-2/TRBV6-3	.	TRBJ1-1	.	TGTGCCAGCAGTCCAGGGCTCGGACAAGTGAACACTGAAGCTTTCTTT	CASSPGLGQVNTEAFF
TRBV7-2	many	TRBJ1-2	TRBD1	TGTGCCAGCAGCTCCATTCGACAGGGGGATGGGTATGGCTACACCTTC	CASSSIRQGDGYGYTF
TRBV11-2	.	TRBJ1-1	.	TGTGCCAGCAGCTTAGTAGCGGGGAGGACTGAAGCTTTCTTT	CASSLVAGRTEAFF
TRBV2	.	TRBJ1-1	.	TGTGCCAGCAGTGATTTCCTTTCGGGTTCCCAGGAGGCTTTCTTT	CASSDFLSGSQEAFF
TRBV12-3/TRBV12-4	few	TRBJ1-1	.	TGTGCCAGCAGTTTAGCGGGTGGGACTGAAGCTTTCTTT	CASSLAGGTEAFF
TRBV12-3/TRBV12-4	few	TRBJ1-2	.	TGTGCCAGCACCTACAGCGGGGATGGCTACACCTTC	CASTYSGDGYTF
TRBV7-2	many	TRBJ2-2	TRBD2	TGTGCCAGCAGCCCCCGGGTTGAGCGGGGGGGCGGAACCGGGGAGCTGTTTTTT	CASSPRVERGGGTGELFF
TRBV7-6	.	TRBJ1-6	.	TGTGCCAGCAGCTCCTCACCGGGAGTTACACCCCTCCACTTT	CASSSSPGVTPLHF
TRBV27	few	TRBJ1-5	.	TGTGCCAGCGGGCCTAGCAATCAGCCCCAGCATTTT	CASGPSNQPQHF
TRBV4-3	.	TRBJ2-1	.	TGCGCCAGCAGCCAAGATGGGGCAGAGGGTGAGCAGTTCTTC	CASSQDGAEGEQFF
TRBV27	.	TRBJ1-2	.	TGTGCCAGCAGTTTATGGGTACCGACAGGAAACTATGGCTACACCTTC	CASSLWVPTGNYGYTF
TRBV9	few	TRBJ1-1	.	TGTGCCAGCAGCGGATTACCAACAGGTATGAACACTGAAGCTTTCTTT	CASSGLPTGMNTEAFF
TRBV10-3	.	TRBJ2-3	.	TGTGCCATCAGGAATAGCGCGAGCACAGATACGCAGTATTTT	CAIRNSASTDTQYF
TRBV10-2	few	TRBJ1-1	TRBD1	TGCGCCAGCAGTGGAGACAGGGGTTGGGTGGGCACTGAAGCTTTCTTT	CASSGDRGWVGTEAFF
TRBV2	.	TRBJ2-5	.	TGTGCCAGCAGTGTTTATGCTGGGGGGTCTGTGGAGGAGACCCAGTACTTC	CASSVYAGGSVEETQYF
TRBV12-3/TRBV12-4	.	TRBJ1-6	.	TGTGCCAGCAGTTTAAGCATCGGGAATTCACCCCTCCACTTT	CASSLSIGNSPLHF
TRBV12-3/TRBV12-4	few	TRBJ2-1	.	TGTGCCAGCAGTCCACCGCAGTCCCTTGACAATGAGCAGTTCTTC	CASSPPQSLDNEQFF
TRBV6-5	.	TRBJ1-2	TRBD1	TGTGCCAGCAGTTGGGACAGGTACCTCTATGGCTACACCTTC	CASSWDRYLYGYTF
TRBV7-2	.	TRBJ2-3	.	TGTGCCAGCAGCTTAGATCAAGCAGGGACGGGTACAGATACGCAGTATTTT	CASSLDQAGTGTDTQYF
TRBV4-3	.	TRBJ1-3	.	TGCGCCAGCAGCCAAGATGCCCCGGGATCTGGAAACACCATATATTTT	CASSQDAPGSGNTIYF
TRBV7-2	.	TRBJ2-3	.	TGTGCCAGCAGCTTGGGGGTTTCTAGCACAGATACGCAGTATTTT	CASSLGVSSTDTQYF
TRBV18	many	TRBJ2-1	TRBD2	TGTGCCAGCTCCCCTGAGAGGCATGGGACTAGCGGACTTAATGAGCAGTTCTTC	CASSPERHGTSGLNEQFF
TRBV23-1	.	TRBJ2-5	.	TGCGCCAGCCGAGGCCAGGGGAGGTTAGAGACCCAGTACTTC	CASRGQGRLETQYF
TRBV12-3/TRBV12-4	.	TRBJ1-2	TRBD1	TGTGCCAGCAGGGCCGACAGGGGCCATGGCTACACCTTC	CASRADRGHGYTF
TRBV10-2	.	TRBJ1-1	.	TGCGCCAGCAGTGAGCTTGGGGGAGGCACTGAAGCTTTCTTT	CASSELGGGTEAFF
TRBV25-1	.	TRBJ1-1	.	TGTGCCAGCAGTGTGGGACGGTCTGAAGCTTTCTTT	CASSVGRSEAFF
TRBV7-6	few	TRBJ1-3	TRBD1	TGTGCCAGCAGCTTGGACGGGACAGGGGCTGGAAACACCATATATTTT	CASSLDGTGAGNTIYF
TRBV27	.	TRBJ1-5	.	TGTGCCAGCAGTTTATCGGCAGGGAATGGAAATCAGCCCCAGCATTTT	CASSLSAGNGNQPQHF
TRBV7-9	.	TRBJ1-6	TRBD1	TGTGCCAGCAGCTATCCTCAGGGGGCAGAGTATAATTCACCCCTCCACTTT	CASSYPQGAEYNSPLHF
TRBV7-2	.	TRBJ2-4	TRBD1	TGTGCCAGCAGGATACCGGACAGGCCTAAAAACATTCAGTACTTC	CASRIPDRPKNIQYF
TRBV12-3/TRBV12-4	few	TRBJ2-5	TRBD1	TGTGCCAGCTCCGACAGGGAAGAGACCCAGTACTTC	CASSDREETQYF
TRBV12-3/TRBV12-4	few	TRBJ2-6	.	TGTGCCAGCAGTTTCTCCCCGGGGGCGGGGGCCAACGTCCTGACTTTC	CASSFSPGAGANVLTF
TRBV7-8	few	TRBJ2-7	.	TGTGCCAGCAGCCATTTAGGGGGGCACGGCTACGAGCAGTACTTC	CASSHLGGHGYEQYF
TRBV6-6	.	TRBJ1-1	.	TGTGCCAGCAGACATAACGGGAACACTGAAGCTTTCTTT	CASRHNGNTEAFF
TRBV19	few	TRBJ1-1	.	TGTGCCAGTAGTATTTGGGAGAACACTGAAGCTTTCTTT	CASSIWENTEAFF
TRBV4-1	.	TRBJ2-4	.	TGCGCCAGCAGCCAAGAGGCGGCAGGGGTGGCTCTAGCCAAAAACAGTCAGTACTTC	CASSQEAAGVALAKNSQYF
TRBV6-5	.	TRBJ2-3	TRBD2	TGTGCCAGCAGTACCGGGACTAGCCGGTATTTT	CASSTGTSRYF